These 5 T cell receptor beta chains originate from one sample sequenced in a study of T-cell memory formation after mild COVID-19. Each CDR3 protein gets one entry after TCRdb re-called the 5' RACE reads with MiXCR. The sample includes roughly 50,000 distinct CDR3 sequences, 9% to 15% seen only once; the top ten take 24%. Sequenced material: PBMCs or a T cell subset sorted from them (not recorded which). The receptors originated from a man aged 18 to 30 who had mild COVID-19 (a few samples of this study predate the infection). Cell type and time point are not known.

The chain combines TRBV25-1 with TRBJ2-7; D is uncertain. CDR3 length: 12 amino acids. Germline V gene sequence: CDR1 MGHDK, CDR2 SYGVNS. The DNA of the CDR3 is TGTGCGACGGCGCAGGAGCCCTACGAGCAGTACGTC. As protein: CATAQEPYEQYV.

The chain links TRBV5-1 to TRBJ2-1; 7 bases are shared with TRBD1. Looked up from germline, CDR1 is SGHRS and CDR2 is YFSETQ. The CDR3 has 15 residues. The trim removed 2 bases at V and 3 bases at J, leaving 5 bases unmatched. The CDR3 DNA follows: TGCGCCAGCAGCTTTTTGAACAGGGGCTACAATGAGCAGTTCTTC. This sequence encodes CASSFLNRGYNEQFF.

The chain has TRBV5-5 and TRBJ1-1; TRBD1 matches 7 bases. Germline CDR1 and CDR2: SGHKS and YYEKEE (reference sequence). V gave up 4 bases and J gave up 4 bases; unmatched junction bases: 10. The CDR3 spans 15 residues. The CDR3 DNA follows: TGTGCCAGCAGCCACAGGGGCTCGAGGAGCACTGAAGCTTTCTTT. This encodes CASSHRGSRSTEAFF.

The chain employs TRBV28 and TRBJ2-6; tentatively, D is TRBD2 (7 bases). The CDR3 runs to 19 residues. The V gene lost 6 bases and the J gene lost 2 bases, with 23 bases spanning the gap. The germline gives CDR1 MDHEN, CDR2 SYDVKM. CDR3 bases: TGTGCCAGCAGCACCGTGGGAGGGGGTCTTTCAACTGGGGCCAACGTCCTGACTTTC. Translation gives CASSTVGGGLSTGANVLTF.

The chain links TRBV15 to TRBJ2-7; D unresolved. V lost 0 bases, J lost 3 bases, and 6 bases lay in between. Germline V gene sequence: CDR1 LNHNV, CDR2 YYDKDF (reference sequence). This CDR3 is built from 13 residues. The CDR3 loop is CATSRENGYEQYV. In DNA form, the CDR3 reads TGTGCCACCAGCAGAGAAAACGGCTACGAGCAGTACGTC.